The rows below give T cell receptor beta chains drawn from one sample of a study of identical twins' blood T cells. TCRdb recomputed calls from the 5' RACE reads with MiXCR, one row per CDR3 protein. The sample carries 350,000 to 400,000 distinct CDR3 sequences, 28% recorded once. Source material: PBMCs. The receptors were sampled from a woman aged 18-55 years in good health. Each CDR3 is given with its conserved first and last residue. Fields, in order: V gene, J gene, clone size, CDR3 protein. The size field is filled for only some rows; it gives once, few, many or a size class.

TRBV7-2,TRBJ2-1,few,CASSQLAGVNYNEQFF
TRBV7-6,TRBJ1-1,many,CASSLLVNTEAFF
TRBV11-2,TRBJ2-3,NA,CASSLSQARSTDTQYF
TRBV12-3/TRBV12-4,TRBJ1-1,NA,CASNPGDLNTEAFF
TRBV7-2,TRBJ2-1,NA,CASSRTRYDEQFF
TRBV29-1,TRBJ2-3,few,CSHPRGPDTQYF
TRBV6-5,TRBJ2-1,few,CASSTYTEGSHEQFF
TRBV9,TRBJ1-1,once,CASSGGIQGSWAFF
TRBV20-1,TRBJ1-5,few,CSARAFAGAGAQPQHF
TRBV11-2,TRBJ1-1,NA,CASSADRTTEAFF
TRBV7-2,TRBJ1-4,few,CASSLEWNNEKLFF
TRBV7-9,TRBJ1-2,NA,CASSLGSIDRGGYTF
TRBV7-8,TRBJ2-7,NA,CASSYSRGKNEQYF
TRBV19,TRBJ1-5,NA,CASSIDPGTGNQPQHF
TRBV6-5,TRBJ2-3,NA,CASSHGSRGTDTQYF
TRBV19,TRBJ1-2,NA,CASSMPGTEGNGYTF
TRBV10-3,TRBJ1-6,few,CAISVGGSSYNSPLHF
TRBV3-1,TRBJ2-7,few,CASSQGPFTGQYF
TRBV5-1,TRBJ1-3,NA,CASSPNGGPRNTIYF
TRBV5-1,TRBJ2-2,few,CASSLAMGAGELFF